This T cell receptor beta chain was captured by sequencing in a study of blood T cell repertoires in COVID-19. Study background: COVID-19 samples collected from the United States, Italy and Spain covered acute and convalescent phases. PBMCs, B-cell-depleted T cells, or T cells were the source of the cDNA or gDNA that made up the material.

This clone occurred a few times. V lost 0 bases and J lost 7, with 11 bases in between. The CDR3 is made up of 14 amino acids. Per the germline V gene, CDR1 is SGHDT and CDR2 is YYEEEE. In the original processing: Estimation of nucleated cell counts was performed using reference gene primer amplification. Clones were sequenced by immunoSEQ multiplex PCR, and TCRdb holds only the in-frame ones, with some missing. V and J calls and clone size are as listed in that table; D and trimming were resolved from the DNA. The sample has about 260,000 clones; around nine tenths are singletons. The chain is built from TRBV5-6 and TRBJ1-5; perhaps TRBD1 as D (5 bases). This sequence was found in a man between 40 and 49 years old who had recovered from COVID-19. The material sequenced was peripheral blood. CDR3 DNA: TGTGCCAGCAGCTTGGCCACAGGACGACAGCCCCAGCATTTT. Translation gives CASSLATGRQPQHF.